This TCR beta chain stems from a study of T-cell memory formation after mild COVID-19. TCRdb independently ran MiXCR on the 5' RACE reads; one entry per CDR3 protein. The data hold roughly 130,000 distinct CDR3 sequences, with around a sixth observed a single time. The V segment lost 2 bases and the J segment 3 bases; nucleotides outside the gene matches: 1. In germline, CDR1 is SGHTA, CDR2 FQGNSA. The CDR3 sequence is 14 residues long. Sequencing used PBMCs or a T cell subset sorted from them (not recorded which). The clonotype was recovered from an adult woman who had mild COVID-19 (a few samples of this study predate the infection). Cell type and time point are not known. The V call is TRBV7-2, the J call TRBJ1-2; 9 positions agree with TRBD1. CDR3 in DNA: TGTGCCAGCAGCTTATGGGACAGGGACTATGGCTACACCTTC. Its protein product is CASSLWDRDYGYTF.